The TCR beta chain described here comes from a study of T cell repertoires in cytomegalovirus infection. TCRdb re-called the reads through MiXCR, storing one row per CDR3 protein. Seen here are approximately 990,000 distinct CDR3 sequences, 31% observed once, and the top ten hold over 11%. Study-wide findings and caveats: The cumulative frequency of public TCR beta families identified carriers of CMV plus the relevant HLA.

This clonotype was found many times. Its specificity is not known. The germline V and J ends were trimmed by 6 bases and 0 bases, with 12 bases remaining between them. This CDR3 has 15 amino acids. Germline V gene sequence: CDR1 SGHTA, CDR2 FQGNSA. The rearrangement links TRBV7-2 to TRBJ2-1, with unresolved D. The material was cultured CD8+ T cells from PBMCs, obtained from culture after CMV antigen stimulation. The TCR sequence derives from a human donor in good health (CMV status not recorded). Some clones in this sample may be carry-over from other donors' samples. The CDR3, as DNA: TGTGCCAGCAGTCCGGACCCGAGCTCCTACAATGAGCAGTTCTTC. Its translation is CASSPDPSSYNEQFF. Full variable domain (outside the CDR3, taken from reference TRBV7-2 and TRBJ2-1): GAGVSQSPSNKVTEKGKDVELRCDPISGHTALYWYRQSLGQGLEFLIYFQGNSAPDKSGLPSDRFSAERTGGSVSTLTIQRTQQEDSAVYLCASSPDPSSYNEQFFGPGTRLTVL.